This is a list of T cell receptor beta chains from one sample in a study of blood T cells in healthy people across ages. TCRdb independently ran MiXCR on the 5' RACE reads; one entry per CDR3 protein. The sample carries 550,000 to 600,000 distinct CDR3 sequences, approximately 30% recorded once. Sample: blood. These receptors came from a woman in her sixties or seventies in good health. CDR3s leave out the opening cysteine and the closing phenylalanine or tryptophan. A D gene is named only where the DNA matches it firmly. Size is omitted from some rows. Given values are once, few, many or a class for expanded clones.

J gene | clone size | V gene | D gene | CDR3 protein
TRBJ1-5 | few | TRBV27 | - | ASSFSGGNQPQH
TRBJ2-1 | many | TRBV5-1 | TRBD2 | ASSYYSTSESFNEQF
TRBJ1-4 | - | TRBV4-2 | TRBD1 | ASSLTPGQGALLF
TRBJ2-2 | - | TRBV14 | - | ASSPFSSNTGELF
TRBJ2-7 | few | TRBV6-2/TRBV6-3 | - | ASRMVSPYEQY
TRBJ2-1 | few | TRBV2 | - | ASSVGGGAGNEQF
TRBJ1-5 | few | TRBV5-5 | TRBD1 | ASSLIWTGGRQPQH
TRBJ2-5 | - | TRBV29-1 | - | SVEDQYREETQY
TRBJ2-5 | - | TRBV29-1 | - | SVRQFQETQY
TRBJ1-1 | - | TRBV7-2 | - | ASSLLRLMNTEAF
TRBJ2-1 | - | TRBV10-3 | - | AISRVGNEQF
TRBJ2-6 | - | TRBV5-1 | TRBD1 | ASSPPGTGSGANVLT
TRBJ2-2 | - | TRBV20-1 | TRBD2 | SARDGTSGGVTGELF
TRBJ1-2 | few | TRBV4-1 | - | ASSQGGMEGYGYT
TRBJ1-1 | few | TRBV20-1 | - | SAASPGSGNTEAF
TRBJ2-5 | - | TRBV20-1 | - | SVALKKTQY
TRBJ2-1 | - | TRBV7-2 | - | ASSQGGARGSYNEQF
TRBJ2-5 | few | TRBV7-2 | - | ASSLGISRKETQY
TRBJ1-1 | - | TRBV12-3/TRBV12-4 | - | AGRGWLGTEAF
TRBJ2-5 | few | TRBV6-2/TRBV6-3 | TRBD1 | ASSYGQGVETQY
TRBJ2-5 | - | TRBV11-2 | TRBD2 | ASSLAGRGGQETQY
TRBJ2-5 | many | TRBV6-5 | - | ASRGWETQY
TRBJ1-5 | - | TRBV20-1 | - | SARGGTDNQPQH
TRBJ1-4 | many | TRBV4-3 | - | ASSQRGATNEKLF
TRBJ2-1 | - | TRBV3-1 | TRBD2 | ASSQEGSAGTYDEQF
- | - | TRBV30 | - | AWSVIRFYEQY
TRBJ1-4 | few | TRBV4-2 | - | ASSQDAGEGKLF
TRBJ2-7 | - | TRBV20-1 | - | SARPWTLYEQY
TRBJ1-1 | few | TRBV9 | - | ASSVDVNTEAL
TRBJ2-5 | - | TRBV12-3/TRBV12-4 | - | ASSFWSGTGGRETQY
TRBJ2-3 | - | TRBV4-2 | TRBD2 | ASSPGLAGKGDTQY
TRBJ2-1 | - | TRBV7-7 | - | ASSPLRSSYNEQF
TRBJ2-2 | few | TRBV10-3 | TRBD1 | AISEWGPTGGNTGELF
TRBJ2-3 | - | TRBV6-2/TRBV6-3 | TRBD2 | ASSYVPSGVRSADTQY
TRBJ2-1 | - | TRBV29-1 | TRBD2 | SVKTRLAKQF
TRBJ2-2 | - | TRBV5-1 | TRBD1 | ASSILQGAGELF
TRBJ2-7 | few | TRBV7-2 | TRBD1 | ASTDRVWYEQY
TRBJ1-2 | - | TRBV3-1 | - | ASSQQRLLSVYT
TRBJ2-5 | - | TRBV27 | TRBD1 | ASRGTGRETQY
TRBJ2-7 | - | TRBV20-1 | - | SAREVLRGEQY
TRBJ2-1 | few | TRBV7-2 | TRBD1 | ASSPGTGGYNEQF
TRBJ2-4 | - | TRBV9 | - | ASSVEAGADIQY
TRBJ1-2 | few | TRBV30 | - | AWGYGYT
TRBJ2-3 | few | TRBV10-3 | - | AISEGGSGLGTQY
TRBJ1-1 | - | TRBV7-2 | - | ASSPTTLAF
TRBJ2-3 | - | TRBV4-3 | TRBD2 | ASSQDSSGGPASDTQY
- | few | TRBV20-1 | TRBD2 | SARDPSGGADEQF
TRBJ1-1 | - | TRBV6-2/TRBV6-3 | - | ASSRPREFHTEAF
TRBJ1-1 | - | TRBV12-3/TRBV12-4 | - | ASSQMAGRNTEAF
TRBJ2-3 | few | TRBV20-1 | TRBD2 | SARSGGTSTDTQY
TRBJ1-4 | few | TRBV11-2 | - | ASSLGGTSREKLF
TRBJ1-6 | many | TRBV7-9 | - | ASTQSSYNSPLH
TRBJ2-7 | few | TRBV20-1 | TRBD1 | SATRTGASTYEQY
TRBJ1-4 | few | TRBV20-1 | TRBD1 | SAWTGENEKLF
TRBJ1-1 | - | TRBV6-1 | - | ASRRVGTRGENTEAF